These 9 T cell receptor beta chains were sequenced from one sample in a study of cytomegalovirus exposure and HLA in healthy donors. Primers included in the PCR were 60 Vbeta and 13 Jbeta primers. Assay used: immunoSEQ multiplex PCR; TCRdb lists only in-frame clones, some missing. Altogether some 120,000 clones are present, approximately 80% being singletons, with the ten largest covering 1.5%. Sample: PBMCs. The source is a young woman in good health and CMV-seronegative.

V usage is TRBV29-1 and J usage is TRBJ2-7; D remains ambiguous. Germline CDR1 is SQVTM and CDR2 is ANQGSEA. The CDR3 sequence is 15 residues long. The CDR3 region is CPKVSEVRSSYEQYF. The DNA of the CDR3 is TGCCCGAAAGTGTCAGAAGTAAGGAGCTCCTACGAGCAGTACTTC.

The chain is built from TRBV27 and TRBJ2-2, with 7 bases matching TRBD2. CDR1 and CDR2 from the germline V gene are MNHEY and SMNVEV (reference sequence). V lost 5 bases, J lost 0 bases, and 18 bases stayed unmatched. This CDR3 is built from 20 residues. The DNA for the CDR3 is TGTGCCAGCAGTCCCTCGGGCAGGGACGGCGGGAGCCCGAACACCGGGGAGCTGTTTTTT. Its translation is CASSPSGRDGGSPNTGELFF.

The chain joins TRBV14 to TRBJ2-7; D might be TRBD1 (6 bases). Trimming cost V 6 bases and J 1 base, with 10 bases left between them. The CDR3 sequence is 13 residues long. Germline CDR1 reads SGHDN; CDR2 reads FVKESK. This CDR3 reads CASRDRGSYEQYF. In nucleotides, the CDR3 is TGTGCCAGCAGGGACAGAGGATCCTACGAGCAGTACTTC. The full variable domain, with the rest looked up from reference TRBV14 and TRBJ2-7, is EAGVTQFPSHSVIEKGQTVTLRCDPISGHDNLYWYRRVMGKEIKFLLHFVKESKQDESGMPNNRFLAERTGGTYSTLKVQPAELEDSGVYFCASRDRGSYEQYFGPGTRLTVT.

V and J are TRBV5-5 and TRBJ1-1, with D possibly matching TRBD1 (6 bases). Germline CDR1 and CDR2: SGHKS and YYEKEE (reference sequence). Trimming took off 4 bases at V and 5 bases at J, with 15 bases between the two ends. The CDR3 consists of 14 residues. CDR3 amino acids: CASSRTAPGTEAFF. The CDR3 nucleotides are TGTGCCAGCAGCCGGACAGCGCCCGGGACTGAAGCTTTCTTT.

The genes are TRBV27 and TRBJ2-7; TRBD1 aligns across 7 bases. The CDR3 consists of 13 residues. Germline-derived CDR1 and CDR2 are MNHEY and SMNVEV (reference sequence). V dropped 2 bases and J dropped 6; count of bases not matched to a gene: 4. The CDR3 spells CASSLVWDSEQYF. The CDR3 bases are TGTGCCAGCAGTTTAGTCTGGGACAGCGAGCAGTACTTC.

This clone has only a few counts. The chain carries TRBV5-1 and TRBJ1-1; D not certain. CDR3 length: 14 residues. Germline V gene lookup returns CDR1 SGHRS and CDR2 YFSETQ. Trimming removed 3 bases at V and 4 bases at J, with 13 bases between. CDR3 sequence reads: CASSSGDVGTEAFF. The CDR3 DNA sequence: TGCGCCAGCAGCTCGGGAGACGTGGGCACTGAAGCTTTCTTT.

This clone was counted only a few times. The chain joins TRBV4-3 to TRBJ1-2; no firm D call. Germline CDR1 and CDR2: LGHNA and YSLEER. V lost 4 bases to trimming and J lost 4 bases, with 10 bases between them. This CDR3 has 13 residues. The CDR3 nucleotides read TGCGCCAGCAGCCCCGGGAAGGGCTATGGCTACACCTTC. It translates to CASSPGKGYGYTF.

This clone was picked up a small number of times. The chain recombines TRBV18 with TRBJ2-1; TRBD2 agrees at 7 bases. The CDR3 sequence is 16 residues long. J was trimmed by 3 bases and V by 0 bases; bases with no gene match: 5. Germline CDR1 is KGHSH and CDR2 is LQKENI. Written as DNA, the CDR3 is TGTGCCAGCTCACCACCGGCTAGCGGTCTCTACAATGAGCAGTTCTTC. It yields the protein CASSPPASGLYNEQFF.

This clone turned up a few times. V is TRBV19 and J is TRBJ1-1; 9 bases map to TRBD1. Looked up from germline, CDR1 is LNHDA and CDR2 is SQIVND (reference sequence). With V trimmed by 6 bases and J by 3 bases, 5 bases remained unmatched. The CDR3 runs 14 residues. The chain's CDR3 is CASRLWTGDTEAFF. The CDR3 DNA reads TGTGCCAGTAGACTGTGGACAGGGGACACTGAAGCTTTCTTT. Full variable domain (missing parts from reference TRBV19 and TRBJ1-1): DGGITQSPKYLFRKEGQNVTLSCEQNLNHDAMYWYRQDPGQGLRLIYYSQIVNDFQKGDIAEGYSVSREKKESFPLTVTSAQKNPTAFYLCASRLWTGDTEAFFGQGTRLTVV.